The present TCR beta chain was sequenced within a study of T cell responses to AZD1222 COVID-19 vaccine (dated by TCRdb to the early 2020s). A note on the overall study: TCR sequencing was performed for some 250 trial participants, of whom about 200 were given two doses of AZD1222 and around 25 were given two doses of MenACWY control vaccine. Trial participants were enrolled into age subgroups of 18-55, 56-69 and 70-plus years, which contained 148, 28 and 57 TCR-sequenced participants, respectively. Beyond this particular receptor, the publication reports: Spike-specific TCR breadth and depth rose significantly after two AZD1222 doses compared with day 0 and with MenACWY recipients. Reportedly, close to half of the unique spike-specific TCRs recognized epitopes lying outside the regions that are mutated in the B.1.351 and B.1.1.7 variants. Most participants were white British and females outnumbered males, and the authors suggested that clonal diversity may have been underestimated. Because no day 14 peak-response samples were available, repertoires were characterized only after the peak T cell response. Vaccine-associated CD4 TCRs spanned the whole spike protein, with dominant responses in regions 160-218 and 743-854. Only a handful of AZD1222 recipients were SARS-CoV-2 seropositive at baseline, limiting conclusions about previously exposed vaccinees. The 56-69-year group was small, and its depth increase did not reach significance, likely because of low power.

The CDR3 regions of human TCRbeta chains were subjected to immunosequencing. The published analysis was carried out like this. TCRs in the repertoires were matched against a reference library of SARS-CoV-2-specific TCRs that had been generated with the MIRA antigen-specificity platform. Breadth was defined as the fraction of unique TCRs that were SARS-CoV-2-associated, and depth was defined as the fraction of total T cells that were SARS-CoV-2-associated. Each spike-specific TCR was assigned to its reactive spike region and to a CD4 or CD8 class using the MIRA data. Log10-transformed breadth and depth values were compared by one-way ANOVA with Sidak's multiple comparisons tests. The immuneACCESS repertoire file appears here via TCRdb, limited to in-frame rearrangements. These files lack a portion of the clones; in checked studies, under half of the deficit traces to unresolved V genes, and the cause of the others is not known. V, J and clone size are taken as reported in that table, and D and trimming were inferred from the DNA itself. The sample yields more than 80,000 clones; 70% to 90% were counted once. The top ten clones comprise about 12% of the sample.

From the cysteine through the phenylalanine, the CDR3 covers 20 amino acids. CDR3 DNA is the only sequence kept; it has 60 bases, read in frame from the first base. The germline V gene (reference sequence) provides CDR1 MNHNY and CDR2 SVGAGI. The germline V end is reduced by 6 bases and the J end by 0 bases; junction bases left unmatched: 12. Note on this clone: Its antigen remains undetermined. No base quality values were provided; no much bigger clone lies one nucleotide off.

The time point label, read with the paper, signifies: about 28 days (+/-7) after the second vaccine dose. AZD1222 recipients whose second dose came at about 4 weeks and those whose second dose came at about 12 weeks were combined into one group, since spike-specific TCR depth and breadth did not differ between the two schedules. Vaccinee samples were obtained from the UK trials COV001 and COV002, which included a single-blind randomized controlled phase 2/3 trial of AZD1222 (ChAdOx1 nCoV-19) in healthy adults. Trial participant PBMC samples were collected at day 0 and day 28 after the second dose for TCRbeta chain sequencing.

The specimen was peripheral blood, collected 28 days after the second AZD1222 dose. The V and J segments used are TRBV6-6 and TRBJ1-6, with TRBD1 identical over 12 junction bases. This sequence originates from an adult who received the AZD1222 COVID-19 vaccine. CDR3 reads: CASSPTGTGGPSSYNSPLHF. The DNA sequence is TGTGCCAGCAGCCCGACTGGGACAGGGGGCCCTAGCTCCTATAATTCACCCCTCCACTTT.